The 21 T cell receptor beta chains given below trace back to one sample, sequenced in a study of blood T cell repertoires in COVID-19. The method was immunoSEQ multiplex PCR; TCRdb's version includes in-frame clones alone and lacks a portion of them. The table shows some 260,000 clones, with 80% to 90% occurring only once. The sequenced material came from PBMCs or T cells enriched from blood (not recorded which). The receptors come from a middle-aged man who had recovered from COVID-19.

V is TRBV5-1 and J is TRBJ2-5; TRBD1 matches 8 bases. With 3 bases clipped from V and 5 bases from J, the junction kept 15 bases outside the gene matches. The CDR3 spans 17 residues. Germline V gives CDR1 SGHRS, CDR2 YFSETQ. In DNA form, the CDR3 reads TGCGCCAGCAGCTCCGGGCAGGGGGCTAATCAGGGGGAGACCCAGTACTTC. Encoded protein: CASSSGQGANQGETQYF.

The chain has TRBV27 and TRBJ2-2; TRBD2 agrees at 12 bases. CDR3 length: 16 residues. V trimming: 6 bases; J trimming: 6 bases; junction bases outside the gene matches: 8. Germline lookup yields CDR1 MNHEY and CDR2 SMNVEV (reference sequence). DNA for the CDR3: TGTGCCAGCAGCGACCTGACTAGCGGGGGCTCCGGGGAGCTGTTTTTT. It translates to CASSDLTSGGSGELFF.

This clone has just one count. The rearrangement joins TRBV6-6 to TRBJ2-7, with TRBD2 identical over 12 bases. Trimming removed 2 bases from V and 0 bases from J; junction bases left unmatched: 2. The germline V gene encodes CDR1 MNHNY and CDR2 SVGAGI (reference sequence). This CDR3 comprises 16 residues. The CDR3 loop reads CASSYETSGSSYEQYF. In nucleotides, the CDR3 is TGTGCCAGCAGTTACGAGACTAGCGGGAGCTCCTACGAGCAGTACTTC.

The chain recombines TRBV9 with TRBJ2-2; TRBD2 agrees at 7 bases. Trimming took 1 base from V and 5 from J; bases not matched to a gene: 11. The germline V gene has CDR1 SGDLS and CDR2 YYNGEE. The CDR3 is 17 amino acids. CDR3 protein: CASSVRGAGRATGELFF. The CDR3 DNA follows: TGTGCCAGCAGCGTACGGGGTGCTGGGAGGGCAACCGGGGAGCTGTTTTTT.

J is TRBJ1-5 and V is TRBV4-1; D gene unclear. Between the trimmed V and J ends, which lost 0 bases and 0 bases, there was a span of 3 bases. Germline V gene sequence: CDR1 MGHRA, CDR2 YSYEKL. CDR3 length: 14 amino acids. DNA for the CDR3: TGCGCCAGCAGCCAAGAGCGTAGCAATCAGCCCCAGCATTTT. Amino acids: CASSQERSNQPQHF.

The CDR3 region is CASRLDRVAGEAFF. DNA for the CDR3: TGTGCCAGCAGGCTGGACAGGGTGGCCGGTGAAGCTTTCTTT. This chain joins TRBV5-4 and TRBJ1-1; 8 bases match TRBD1. Looked up from germline, CDR1 is SGHNT and CDR2 is YYREEE (reference sequence). This CDR3 contains 14 residues. Unmatched junction bases numbered 10, after V lost 5 bases and J lost 7 bases.

This chain joins TRBV6-5 and TRBJ1-5; TRBD1 might be the D (5 bases). The length of the CDR3 is 14 residues. Germline V gene sequence: CDR1 MNHEY, CDR2 SVGAGI. The V end lost 6 bases, the J end lost 0 bases, and 9 bases lay between the germline ends. Written as DNA, the CDR3 is TGTGCCAGCAGGATGACAGATAGCAATCAGCCCCAGCATTTT. Its protein is CASRMTDSNQPQHF.

This sequence joins TRBV6-5 and TRBJ1-3; TRBD1 is a possible D gene (5 bases). CDR1 and CDR2 from the germline V gene are MNHEY and SVGAGI. Trimming took off 2 bases at V and 0 bases at J, with 8 bases between the two ends. The CDR3 has 15 residues. CDR3 coding DNA: TGTGCCAGCAGTTACGACAGAAGCTCTGGAAACACCATATATTTT. Translating it yields CASSYDRSSGNTIYF.

This chain links TRBV5-4 with TRBJ2-1; no clear D gene. The V gene lost 5 bases and the J gene lost 0 bases, with 12 bases spanning the gap. Germline V gives CDR1 SGHNT, CDR2 YYREEE (reference sequence). The CDR3 has 15 amino acids. DNA for the CDR3: TGTGCCAGCAGGAGATACGGCGGCTCCTACAATGAGCAGTTCTTC. Translation gives CASRRYGGSYNEQFF.

The CDR3 protein is CASSVATQGNYGYTF. The CDR3 DNA reads TGTGCCAGCAGCGTAGCTACGCAGGGCAACTATGGCTACACCTTC. This rearrangement joins TRBV9 to TRBJ1-2; D may be TRBD1 (5 bases). Germline V gene lookup returns CDR1 SGDLS and CDR2 YYNGEE. CDR3 length equals 15 residues. V was pared by 0 bases and J by 2 bases, with 11 bases between.

V usage is TRBV11-3 and J usage is TRBJ2-5, with D possibly being TRBD2 (7 bases). The CDR3 is 15 residues long. Trimming cost V 3 bases and J 1 base, with 12 bases left between them. Germline V gene sequence: CDR1 SGHNT, CDR2 YENEEA. The CDR3 DNA reads as TGTGCCAGCAGCTTGGGGGGGGCGGGCCAAGAGACCCAGTACTTC. It encodes CASSLGGAGQETQYF.

The gene calls are TRBV7-8 and TRBJ1-5, with 7 bases matching TRBD1. CDR3 length: 14 residues. The germline V gene encodes CDR1 SGHVS and CDR2 FQNEAQ. J lost 5 bases, V lost 5 bases, and 6 bases had no gene match. The CDR3 bases are TGTGCCAGCAGCCCGTGGGACAGTTATCAGCCCCAGCATTTT. Translated: CASSPWDSYQPQHF.

The chain recombines TRBV28 with TRBJ1-2, with TRBD1 as a possible D gene (5 bases). V gave up 2 bases and J gave up 8 bases, with 15 bases separating them. The CDR3 runs 14 residues. Germline CDR1 MDHEN, CDR2 SYDVKM. The CDR3: CASSLSGTARGYTF. CDR3 sequence (DNA): TGTGCCAGCAGTTTAAGCGGGACCGCTCGGGGCTACACCTTC.

J is TRBJ2-2 and V is TRBV4-2, with TRBD2 matching over 8 bases. The V and J ends lost 6 bases and 3 bases, in that order; junction bases with no gene match: 12. Germline CDR1 is LGHNA and CDR2 is YNFKEQ. The CDR3 length is 17 residues. This chain's CDR3 is CASSQIAGIGDTGELFF. In DNA form, the CDR3 reads TGTGCCAGCAGTCAGATAGCGGGAATTGGGGACACCGGGGAGCTGTTTTTT.

V is TRBV5-1 and J is TRBJ2-7; D might be TRBD1 (5 bases). CDR1 and CDR2 from the germline V gene are SGHRS and YFSETQ. CDR3 length: 13 residues. Trimming took off 6 bases at V and 6 bases at J, with 16 bases between the two ends. This CDR3 reads CASNPGLVREQYF. The DNA for the CDR3 is TGCGCCAGCAATCCAGGGCTTGTCCGCGAGCAGTACTTC.

The CDR3 coding sequence is TGCGCCAGCAGCTTGGACAGGGGGCGCGGGGTCGCCGCTTTCTTT. It is translated as CASSLDRGRGVAAFF. The J gene is TRBJ1-1, the V gene TRBV5-1; the match to TRBD1 covers 9 bases. There are 15 residues in the CDR3. Unmatched junction bases numbered 11, after V lost 0 bases and J lost 11 bases. Looked up from germline, CDR1 is SGHRS and CDR2 is YFSETQ.

The gene calls are TRBV30 and TRBJ1-5; D is uncertain. Between the trimmed V and J ends, which lost 1 base and 7 bases, there was a span of 11 bases. From germline, CDR1 is GTSNPN and CDR2 SVGIG (reference sequence). The CDR3 contains 13 residues. The CDR3 spells CAWSGERKQPQHF. In DNA form, the CDR3 reads TGTGCCTGGAGTGGAGAGCGTAAACAGCCCCAGCATTTT.

The chain has TRBV5-4 and TRBJ2-6; tentative D call: TRBD1 (6 bases). Per germline, CDR1 SGHNT and CDR2 YYREEE (reference sequence). Trimming stripped 2 bases from V and 0 bases from J, with 15 bases between. The CDR3 spans 18 residues. CDR3 region: CASSLQTGFISGANVLTF. CDR3 bases: TGTGCCAGCAGCTTACAGACAGGCTTTATCTCTGGGGCCAACGTCCTGACTTTC.

The rearrangement uses TRBV4-3 and TRBJ1-4; D is perhaps TRBD1 (6 bases). The V gene lost 6 bases and the J gene lost 4 bases, with 15 bases spanning the gap. CDR3 size: 15 residues. The germline V gene has CDR1 LGHNA and CDR2 YSLEER. The CDR3 reads CASSGTRGNNEKLFF. Written as DNA, the CDR3 is TGCGCCAGCAGTGGAACCAGGGGTAATAATGAAAAACTGTTTTTT.

The rearrangement joins TRBV6-5 to TRBJ2-7; TRBD2 might be the D (6 bases). V gave up 0 bases and J gave up 5 bases, with 14 bases separating them. The germline V gene has CDR1 MNHEY and CDR2 SVGAGI. The CDR3 covers 15 residues. The chain's CDR3 is CASSYSGGSFHEQYF. The CDR3 DNA sequence: TGTGCCAGCAGTTACTCCGGGGGATCGTTCCACGAGCAGTACTTC.

The chain combines TRBV7-3 with TRBJ2-7; possible D gene TRBD1, 6 bases. The germline V gene encodes CDR1 SGHTA and CDR2 FQGTGA. V dropped 5 bases and J dropped 3 bases, with 20 bases sitting between them. The CDR3 is 16 residues long. The CDR3, as DNA: TGTGCCAGCAGCCTAAGTGCAACTCAGGGGTTCTACGAGCAGTACTTC. Encoded protein: CASSLSATQGFYEQYF.